This T cell receptor (beta chain) was identified in a study of blood T cell repertoires in COVID-19. Profiling relied on immunoSEQ multiplex PCR, and the TCRdb table lists in-frame clones only, not all of them. The table shows about 160,000 clones, with over 80% occurring only once. Trimming removed 5 bases at V and 6 bases at J, with 19 bases between. CDR3 length equals 15 residues. Looked up from germline, CDR1 is SGHVS and CDR2 is FNYEAQ. The chain carries TRBV7-6 and TRBJ1-2; D not certain. Sequenced material: peripheral blood. The receptor was derived from a woman older than 75 with active or convalescent COVID-19. CDR3: CASSVEAGFTNGYTF. The CDR3 nucleotides read TGTGCCAGCAGCGTCGAAGCGGGTTTTACGAATGGCTACACCTTC.